This T cell receptor (beta chain) was captured in a study of cytomegalovirus exposure and HLA in healthy donors. Germline loops: CDR1 SGHAT, CDR2 FQNNGV. After removal of 4 bases from V and 5 bases from J, the junction contained 12 bases not matched to a gene. The CDR3 has 18 residues. Vbeta (60) and Jbeta (13) primers were used in the PCR. The protocol was immunoSEQ multiplex PCR, while the TCRdb copy is restricted to in-frame clones and leaves out a portion. Of 90,000 to 110,000 clones in the sample, around 77% were seen once. In its sample, this clone was seen a few times. V usage is TRBV11-2 and J usage is TRBJ2-7; 15 positions agree with TRBD2. The sequence came from a middle-aged woman in good health and CMV-seropositive. The sequenced sample consisted of PBMCs. CDR3 sequence reads: CASSYPQGLAGGNDEQYF. In nucleotides, the CDR3 is TGTGCCAGCAGCTACCCTCAGGGACTAGCGGGAGGAAACGACGAGCAGTACTTC.